Each of the 2 T cell receptor beta chains below was sequenced from the same sample in a study of T cell responses to AZD1222 COVID-19 vaccine. The protocol was immunoSEQ multiplex PCR, while the TCRdb copy is restricted to in-frame clones and leaves out a portion. Of around 110,000 clones in the sample, 88% were seen once. The material sequenced was peripheral blood, taken on day 0 of AZD1222 vaccination. The receptor set was obtained from an adult in good health.

The gene calls are TRBV7-2 and TRBJ2-7, with 9 bases lining up with TRBD2. The CDR3 runs to 15 residues. With V trimmed by 0 bases and J by 4 bases, 4 bases remained unmatched. Germline loops: CDR1 SGHTA, CDR2 FQGNSA. CDR3 in amino acids: CASSLATSGVYEQYF. The CDR3 bases are TGTGCCAGCAGCTTAGCGACTAGCGGAGTTTACGAGCAGTACTTC.

The V call is TRBV5-4, the J call TRBJ1-2; 7 positions agree with TRBD1. J gave up 7 bases and V 0 bases, and 12 bases lay outside the gene matches. The germline CDR1 and CDR2 sequences are SGHNT and YYREEE (reference sequence). This CDR3 spans 16 amino acids. CDR3 sequence (DNA): TGTGCCAGCAGCTTGGTGGGCAGGGGGGCTCCTCGTGGCTACACCTTC. This encodes CASSLVGRGAPRGYTF.